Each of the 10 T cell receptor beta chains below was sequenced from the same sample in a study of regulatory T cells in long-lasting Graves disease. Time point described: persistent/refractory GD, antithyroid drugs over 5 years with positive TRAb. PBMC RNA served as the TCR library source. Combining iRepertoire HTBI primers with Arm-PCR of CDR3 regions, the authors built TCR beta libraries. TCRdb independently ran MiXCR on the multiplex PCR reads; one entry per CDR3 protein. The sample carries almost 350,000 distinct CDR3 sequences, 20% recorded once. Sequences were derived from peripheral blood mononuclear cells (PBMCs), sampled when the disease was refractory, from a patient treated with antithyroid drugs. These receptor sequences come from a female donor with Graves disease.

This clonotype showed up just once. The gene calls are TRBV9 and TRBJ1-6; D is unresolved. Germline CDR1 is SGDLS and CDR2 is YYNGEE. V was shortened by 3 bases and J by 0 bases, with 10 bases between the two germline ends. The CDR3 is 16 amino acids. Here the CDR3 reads CASSATGISYNSPLHF. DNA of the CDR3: TGTGCCAGCAGCGCCACGGGGATCTCCTATAATTCACCCCTCCACTTT.

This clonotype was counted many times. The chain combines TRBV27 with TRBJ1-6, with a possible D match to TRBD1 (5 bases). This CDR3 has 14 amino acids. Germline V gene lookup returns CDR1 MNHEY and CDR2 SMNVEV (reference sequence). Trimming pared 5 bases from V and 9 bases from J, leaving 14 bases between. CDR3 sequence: CASSLTGQGSPLHF. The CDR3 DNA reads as TGTGCCAGCAGTCTTACGGGGCAAGGTTCACCCCTCCACTTT.

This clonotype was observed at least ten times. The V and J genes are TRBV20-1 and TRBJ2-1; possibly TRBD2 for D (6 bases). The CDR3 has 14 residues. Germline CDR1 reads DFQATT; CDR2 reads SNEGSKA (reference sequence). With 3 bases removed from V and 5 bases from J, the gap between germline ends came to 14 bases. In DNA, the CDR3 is TGCAGTGCTAGGGAGCCGGGACTCCACAATGAGCAGTTCTTC. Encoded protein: CSAREPGLHNEQFF.

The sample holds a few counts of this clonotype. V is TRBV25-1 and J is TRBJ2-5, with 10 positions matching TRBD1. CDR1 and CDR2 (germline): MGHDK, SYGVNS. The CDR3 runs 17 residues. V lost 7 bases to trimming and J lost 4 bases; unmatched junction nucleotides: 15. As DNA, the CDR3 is TGTGCCAGCACCTCAGGGATGACAGGGGGCATTCGAGAGACCCAGTACTTC. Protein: CASTSGMTGGIRETQYF.

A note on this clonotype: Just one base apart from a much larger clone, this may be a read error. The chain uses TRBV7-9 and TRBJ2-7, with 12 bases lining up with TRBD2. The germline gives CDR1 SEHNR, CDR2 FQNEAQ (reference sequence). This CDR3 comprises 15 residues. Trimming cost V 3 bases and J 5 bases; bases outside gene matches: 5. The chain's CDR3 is CASSFLAGGLNEQYF. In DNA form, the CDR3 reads TGTGCCAGCAGCTTCCTAGCGGGAGGGCTGAACGAGCAGTACTTC.

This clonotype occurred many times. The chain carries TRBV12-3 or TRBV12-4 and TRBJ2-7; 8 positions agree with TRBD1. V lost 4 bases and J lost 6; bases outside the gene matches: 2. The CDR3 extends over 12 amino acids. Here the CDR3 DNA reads TGTGCCAGCAGTTCCACAGGGGGCGAGCAGTACTTC. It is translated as CASSSTGGEQYF.

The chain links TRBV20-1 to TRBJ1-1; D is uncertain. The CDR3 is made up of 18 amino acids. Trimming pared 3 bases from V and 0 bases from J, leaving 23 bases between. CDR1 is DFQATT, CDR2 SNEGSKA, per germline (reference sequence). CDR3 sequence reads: CSASGVFYLEHLNTEAFF. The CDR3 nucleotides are TGCAGTGCTAGTGGTGTGTTTTATTTGGAACACTTGAACACTGAAGCTTTCTTT.

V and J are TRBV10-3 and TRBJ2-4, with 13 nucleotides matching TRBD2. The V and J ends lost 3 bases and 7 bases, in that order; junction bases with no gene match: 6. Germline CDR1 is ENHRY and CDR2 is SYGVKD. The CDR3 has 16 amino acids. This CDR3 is CAISERQTSGGNIQYF. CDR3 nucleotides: TGTGCCATCAGTGAACGCCAGACTAGCGGGGGGAACATTCAGTACTTC.

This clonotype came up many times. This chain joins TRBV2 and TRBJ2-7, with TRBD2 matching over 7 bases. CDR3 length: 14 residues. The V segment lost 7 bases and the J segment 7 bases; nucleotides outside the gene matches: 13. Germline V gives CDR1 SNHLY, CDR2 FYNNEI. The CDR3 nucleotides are TGTGCCAGCAAGCCGGGACTACTTACGACGGAGCAGTACTTC. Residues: CASKPGLLTTEQYF.

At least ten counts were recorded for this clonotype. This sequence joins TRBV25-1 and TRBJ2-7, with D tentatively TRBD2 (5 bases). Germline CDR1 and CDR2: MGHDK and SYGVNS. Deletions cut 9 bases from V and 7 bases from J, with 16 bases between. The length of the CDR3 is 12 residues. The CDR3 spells CASQGDRGEQYF. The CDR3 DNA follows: TGTGCCAGTCAAGGCGATCGAGGGGAGCAGTACTTC.